A selection of T cell receptor beta chains follows, all from one sample in a study of CD4 and CD8 cells across lung adenocarcinoma regions. TCRdb analysed the PCR reads with MiXCR anew, one entry per CDR3 protein. The sample carries under 9,500 distinct CDR3 sequences, 50% recorded once. The source material was CD8+ T cells from the margin of a lung tumor. These receptors all stem from a female donor with lung adenocarcinoma. The CD4 and CD8 labels of this study may be unreliable. Each CDR3 is given with its conserved first and last residue. Fields, in order: J gene, V gene, CDR3 protein.

j_call: -
v_call: TRBV10-1
cdr3_aa: CASSGPAGGDPETQYF

j_call: TRBJ2-2
v_call: TRBV6-1
cdr3_aa: CASKTGQSNTGALFF

j_call: TRBJ2-3
v_call: TRBV29-1
cdr3_aa: CSAASGWTDTQYF

j_call: -
v_call: TRBV27
cdr3_aa: CASSLFSGASQTQYF

j_call: TRBJ1-2
v_call: TRBV10-3
cdr3_aa: CAISVPDSGYTF

j_call: TRBJ2-5
v_call: TRBV6-1
cdr3_aa: CASSEDPRQGILQETQYF

j_call: -
v_call: TRBV27
cdr3_aa: CACRAPGLSAKYDQFF

j_call: TRBJ2-1
v_call: TRBV14
cdr3_aa: CASSQGGDRGAGYNEQFF

j_call: TRBJ2-4
v_call: TRBV27
cdr3_aa: CGRAGGGRAKNTQYF

j_call: TRBJ2-1
v_call: TRBV7-2
cdr3_aa: CASSPVVGGDAQFF

j_call: TRBJ2-1
v_call: TRBV6-1
cdr3_aa: CASSMTGNEQFF

j_call: -
v_call: TRBV14
cdr3_aa: CASSQWGIGDTYEQYF

j_call: TRBJ2-4
v_call: TRBV27
cdr3_aa: CASRGFVQDTQYF

j_call: TRBJ2-1
v_call: TRBV11-2
cdr3_aa: CASSLERWNEQFF